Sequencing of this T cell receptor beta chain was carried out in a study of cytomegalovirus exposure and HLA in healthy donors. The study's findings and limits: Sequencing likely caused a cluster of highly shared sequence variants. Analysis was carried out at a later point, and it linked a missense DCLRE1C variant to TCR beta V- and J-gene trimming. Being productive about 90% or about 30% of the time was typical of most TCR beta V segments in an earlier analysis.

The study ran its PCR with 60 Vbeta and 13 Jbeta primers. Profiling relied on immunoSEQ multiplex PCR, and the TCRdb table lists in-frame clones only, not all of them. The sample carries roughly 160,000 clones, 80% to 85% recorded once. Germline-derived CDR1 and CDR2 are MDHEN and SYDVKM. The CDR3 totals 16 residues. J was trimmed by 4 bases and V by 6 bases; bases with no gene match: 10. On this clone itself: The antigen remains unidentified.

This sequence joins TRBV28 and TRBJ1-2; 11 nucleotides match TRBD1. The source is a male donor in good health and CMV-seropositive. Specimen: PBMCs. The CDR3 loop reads CASRYTGQGATYGYTF. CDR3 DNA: TGTGCCAGCAGATATACTGGACAGGGGGCTACCTATGGCTACACCTTC.